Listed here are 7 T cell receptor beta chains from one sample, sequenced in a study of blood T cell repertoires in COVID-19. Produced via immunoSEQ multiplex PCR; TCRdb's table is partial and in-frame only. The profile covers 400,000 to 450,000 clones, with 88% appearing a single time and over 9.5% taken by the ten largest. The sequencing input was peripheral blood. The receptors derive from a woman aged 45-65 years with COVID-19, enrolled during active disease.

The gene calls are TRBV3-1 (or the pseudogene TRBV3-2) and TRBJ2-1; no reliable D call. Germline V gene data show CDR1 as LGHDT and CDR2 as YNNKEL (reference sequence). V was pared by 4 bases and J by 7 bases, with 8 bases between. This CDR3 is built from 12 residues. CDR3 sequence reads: CASSPLGNEQFF. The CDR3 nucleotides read TGTGCCAGCAGCCCCCTCGGGAATGAGCAGTTCTTC.

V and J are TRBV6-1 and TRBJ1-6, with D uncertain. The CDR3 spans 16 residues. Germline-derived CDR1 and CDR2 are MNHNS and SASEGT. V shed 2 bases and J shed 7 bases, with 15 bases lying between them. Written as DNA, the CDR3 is TGTGCCAGCAGTGAATTGTTAGGACTCCTCAATTCACCCCTCCACTTT. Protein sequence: CASSELLGLLNSPLHF.

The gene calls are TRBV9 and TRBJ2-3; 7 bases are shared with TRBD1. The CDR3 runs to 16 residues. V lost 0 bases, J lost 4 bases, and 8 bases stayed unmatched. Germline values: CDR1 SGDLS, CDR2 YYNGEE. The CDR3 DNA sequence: TGTGCCAGCAGCGTAGAAGAAGGGGGCAGTTCAGATACGCAGTATTTT. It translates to CASSVEEGGSSDTQYF.

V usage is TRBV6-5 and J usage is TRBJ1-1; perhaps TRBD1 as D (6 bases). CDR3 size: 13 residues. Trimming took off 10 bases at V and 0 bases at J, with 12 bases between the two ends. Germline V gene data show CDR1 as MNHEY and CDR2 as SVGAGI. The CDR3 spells CATKGGMNTEAFF. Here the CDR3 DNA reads TGTGCCACTAAGGGGGGGATGAACACTGAAGCTTTCTTT.

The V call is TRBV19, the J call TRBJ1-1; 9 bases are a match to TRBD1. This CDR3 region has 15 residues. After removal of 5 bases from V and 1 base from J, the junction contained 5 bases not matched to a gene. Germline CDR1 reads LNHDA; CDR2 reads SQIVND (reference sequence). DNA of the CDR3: TGTGCCAGTAGTCTCTGGACAGGGGAGAACACTGAAGCTTTCTTT. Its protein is CASSLWTGENTEAFF.

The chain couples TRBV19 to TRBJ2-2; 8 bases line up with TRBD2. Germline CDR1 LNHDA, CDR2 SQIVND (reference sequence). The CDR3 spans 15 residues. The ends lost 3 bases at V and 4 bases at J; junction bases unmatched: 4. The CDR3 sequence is CASSINGGGTGELFF. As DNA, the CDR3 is TGTGCCAGTAGTATCAACGGGGGGGGCACCGGGGAGCTGTTTTTT.

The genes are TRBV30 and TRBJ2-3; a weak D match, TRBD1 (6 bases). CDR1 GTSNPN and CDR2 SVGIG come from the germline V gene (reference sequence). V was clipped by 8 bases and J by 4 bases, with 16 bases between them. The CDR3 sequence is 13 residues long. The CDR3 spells CAGVGRTADTQYF. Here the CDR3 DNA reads TGTGCCGGGGTCGGGCGGACAGCAGATACGCAGTATTTT.